The 10 T cell receptor gamma chains presented below share a single source sample, sequenced in a study of gamma delta lymphoproliferative disorders and STAT genes (dated by TCRdb to 2017 to 2018). Genomic DNA from peripheral blood mononuclear cells isolated from patients and controls was used for TCR sequencing. Receptors were amplified or captured by multiplex PCR. The sequencer was an Illumina MiSeq. Public reads were reanalyzed in TCRdb with CATT, and rows carrying the same DNA were merged afterwards. The sample has around 4,500 gamma-chain clones on record, approximately 8% of them singletons. The ten largest clones represent around 3.2% of the sample. The source material was blood. The receptors here all came from a human donor in good health.

This clone was counted only a few times. V and J are TRGV4 and TRGJ1 or TRGJ2. TCRdb supplies no J gene; here it was assigned by aligning the nucleotide sequence to germline. This CDR3 has 10 residues. The V and J ends lost 9 bases and 6 bases, in that order; junction bases with no gene match: 5. CDR1 is EGSTGY, CDR2 YDSYTSSV, per germline. CDR3 loop: CATTFYKKLF. For the CDR3, the DNA is TGTGCCACCACTTTTTATAAGAAACTCTTT.

This clone rates as medium-sized. The DNA is left out, because the CDR3 cannot be placed on it with certainty; the CDR3 is given as TCRdb lists it. The V gene is TRGV11, but the J gene lacks a call. TRGV11 is an ORF for which the function is uncertain. The CDR3 length is 17 residues, termini included. The CDR3 sequence is CTTVPAGLGQNYYKKLF.

This clone ranks as medium-sized. The chain recombines TRGV10 with TRGJ1 or TRGJ2. TCRdb supplies no J gene; here it was assigned by aligning the nucleotide sequence to germline. TRGV10 is assigned to the ORF class and has an uncertain function. Germline trimming cut 8 bases from V and 3 bases from J; bases unmatched to any gene: 23. CDR3 length: 18 amino acids. The CDR3 sequence: CAAWDCIWLIPLYYKKLF. The CDR3 region has the DNA TGTGCTGCGTGGGATTGTATCTGGTTGATTCCCCTTTATTATAAGAAACTCTTT.

By its share, this clone is medium-sized. The V gene is TRGV3, the J gene TRGJP1. The J gene is not listed in TCRdb, so it was assigned here from a DNA match to germline. After removal of 3 bases from V and 4 bases from J, the junction contained 8 bases not matched to a gene. The CDR3 contains 15 residues. Germline V CDR1 and CDR2: VTNTFY, YDVSTARD (reference sequence). The CDR3 here is CATWDSGVTGWFKIF. CDR3 DNA: TGTGCCACCTGGGACTCGGGGGTCACTGGTTGGTTCAAGATATTT.

By sample fraction, this clone is medium-sized. The identical CDR3 is also encoded by other nucleotide sequences in the sample. The V call is TRGV4, the J call TRGJ1 or TRGJ2. No J segment appears in TCRdb, so it was assigned here by matching the sequence to germline. CDR3 length: 12 amino acids. Germline-derived CDR1 and CDR2 are EGSTGY and YDSYTSSV. V shed 6 bases and J 0 bases; nucleotides not matched to a gene: 2. The CDR3 sequence is CATWPNYYKKLF. CDR3 bases: TGTGCCACCTGGCCGAATTATTATAAGAAACTCTTT.

This clone is medium-sized within its sample. Here the CDR3 DNA reads TGTGCTGCGTGGGATTATATCCCCCTTTCCGATTATTATAAGAAACTCTTT. Translated, it gives CAAWDYIPLSDYYKKLF. The J gene is TRGJ1 or TRGJ2, the V gene TRGV10. The J gene is absent in TCRdb and was assigned here via DNA matching to germline. TRGV10 is classed as an ORF, of uncertain function. The CDR3 extends over 17 amino acids. Trimming at V came to 8 bases and at J to 2 bases, leaving 19 bases not matched to a gene.

By sample share, this clone is medium-sized. V is TRGV2 and J is TRGJ1 or TRGJ2. Because TCRdb records no J gene, it was assigned here through a match of the DNA to germline. Germline CDR1 is EGSNGY and CDR2 is YDSYNSKV. V was pared by 1 base and J by 6 bases, with 6 bases of the junction left unmatched. The CDR3 runs 13 residues. CDR3: CATWDGPPYKKLF. Here the CDR3 DNA reads TGTGCCACCTGGGACGGCCCCCCTTATAAGAAACTCTTT.

This clone is medium-sized by share. The genes are TRGV2 and TRGJ1 or TRGJ2. The J gene, not given by TCRdb, was assigned here from a germline match of the nucleotide sequence. J gave up 5 bases and V 12 bases, and 13 bases lay outside the gene matches. There are 12 residues in the CDR3. The germline CDR1 and CDR2 sequences are EGSNGY and YDSYNSKV. The CDR3 bases are TGTGCCGTCTTAACGCGTGATTATAAGAAACTCTTT. It translates to CAVLTRDYKKLF.

This chain links TRGV2 with TRGJP1. Here the J gene was assigned by germline matching of the DNA, as TCRdb has none. The CDR3 contains 13 residues. From germline, CDR1 is EGSNGY and CDR2 YDSYNSKV. Unmatched junction bases numbered 4, after V lost 0 bases and J lost 9 bases. Here the CDR3 DNA reads TGTGCCACCTGGGACGGGGCCCGTTGGTTCAAGATATTT. It codes for CATWDGARWFKIF.

The CDR3 spells CAAWDSASTGWFKIF. The CDR3 DNA is TGTGCTGCGTGGGATTCTGCCTCCACTGGTTGGTTCAAGATATTT. The chain recombines TRGV10 with TRGJP1. TCRdb records no J gene; here it was assigned by comparing the DNA to germline. TRGV10 is an ORF for which the function is uncertain. This CDR3 comprises 15 residues. The trim removed 8 bases at V and 3 bases at J, leaving 10 bases unmatched.